These 30 T cell receptor beta chains originate from one sample sequenced in a study of T-cell memory formation after mild COVID-19. MiXCR was run by TCRdb on the 5' RACE reads, yielding one entry per CDR3 protein. The data contain about 560,000 distinct CDR3 sequences, about 18% of them seen just once; the ten biggest clones take up about 7.4%. Sequenced material: PBMCs or a T cell subset sorted from them (not recorded which). The source is an adult woman who had mild COVID-19 (a few samples of this study predate the infection). Cell type and time point are not known.

V and J are TRBV19 and TRBJ2-7; 9 nucleotides match TRBD2. Germline V gene lookup returns CDR1 LNHDA and CDR2 SQIVND (reference sequence). CDR3 length: 16 residues. Trimming at V came to 0 bases and at J to 2 bases, leaving 5 bases not matched to a gene. The CDR3 nucleotides are TGTGCCAGTAGTATAGACCGGACTAGCGCGACCTACGAGCAGTACTTC. Translating gives CASSIDRTSATYEQYF.

This clonotype was seen a handful of times. The chain is built from TRBV7-9 and TRBJ1-1; the match to TRBD1 covers 7 bases. Unmatched junction bases numbered 5, after V lost 4 bases and J lost 0 bases. CDR1 is SEHNR and CDR2 is FQNEAQ in the germline V gene (reference sequence). The CDR3 has 15 residues. CDR3 in DNA: TGTGCCAGCAGCTCACTACAGGGGCTGAACACTGAAGCTTTCTTT. It yields the protein CASSSLQGLNTEAFF.

This clonotype has a count of ten or more. The gene calls are TRBV5-1 and TRBJ2-5, with TRBD1 matching 12 bases. Germline trimming cut 4 bases from V and 4 bases from J; bases unmatched to any gene: 5. The CDR3 covers 15 residues. The germline CDR1 and CDR2 sequences are SGHRS and YFSETQ. In DNA, the CDR3 is TGCGCCAGCAGCAGTGGGACAGGGGGCTTAGAGACCCAGTACTTC. Translation gives CASSSGTGGLETQYF.

The chain joins TRBV5-6 to TRBJ1-2; perhaps TRBD1 as D (5 bases). Trimming took off 1 base at V and 5 bases at J, with 18 bases between the two ends. Germline CDR1 SGHDT, CDR2 YYEEEE. This CDR3 contains 16 residues. The CDR3 protein is CASSLRYRDGAYGYTF. CDR3 nucleotide sequence: TGTGCCAGCAGCTTGCGTTACCGGGACGGCGCTTATGGCTACACCTTC.

V usage is TRBV7-3 and J usage is TRBJ1-1; D might be TRBD1 (6 bases). The germline V gene encodes CDR1 SGHTA and CDR2 FQGTGA. Trimming pared 0 bases from V and 4 bases from J, leaving 12 bases between. This CDR3 region has 15 residues. In DNA, the CDR3 is TGTGCCAGCAGCTTAACGGGGCAGGGGACCACTGAAGCTTTCTTT. Protein sequence: CASSLTGQGTTEAFF.

This chain connects TRBV15 to TRBJ1-1, with D hard to call. Germline-derived CDR1 and CDR2 are LNHNV and YYDKDF (reference sequence). The length of the CDR3 is 13 residues. The V end was cut by 5 bases, the J end by 10 bases, with 17 bases between. The DNA for the CDR3 is TGTGCCACCAGCTTCCGGGCCGCCCCACGAGCTTTCTTT. Translation: CATSFRAAPRAFF.

This clonotype was picked up many times. The chain has TRBV7-2 and TRBJ2-1; no firm D call. Trimming cost V 2 bases and J 7 bases, with 6 bases left between them. CDR1 is SGHTA, CDR2 FQGNSA, per germline. CDR3 length: 12 residues. CDR3 loop: CASSLTENEQFF. As DNA, the CDR3 is TGTGCCAGCAGCTTAACGGAGAATGAGCAGTTCTTC.

In its sample, this clonotype was seen a few times. The J gene is TRBJ1-2, the V gene TRBV6-5, with TRBD1 matching 9 bases. CDR3 length: 15 residues. V trimming: 9 bases; J trimming: 2 bases; junction bases outside the gene matches: 10. CDR1 is MNHEY, CDR2 SVGAGI, per germline. The DNA of the CDR3 is TGTGCCAGTCTCCGTTTGGGACAGGGAAACTATGGCTACACCTTC. This sequence encodes CASLRLGQGNYGYTF.

V gene TRBV9 combines with J gene TRBJ2-3, with TRBD2 matching 7 bases. Germline V gene lookup returns CDR1 SGDLS and CDR2 YYNGEE. V dropped 2 bases and J dropped 4; count of bases not matched to a gene: 13. CDR3 length: 17 residues. The CDR3 spells CASSVWREYMSADTQYF. The CDR3, as DNA: TGTGCCAGCAGCGTCTGGCGGGAGTATATGTCTGCAGATACGCAGTATTTT.

The chain joins TRBV11-2 to TRBJ2-1; 10 nucleotides match TRBD1. Germline values: CDR1 SGHAT, CDR2 FQNNGV. With V trimmed by 2 bases and J by 4 bases, 5 bases remained unmatched. The CDR3 contains 16 residues. The CDR3 spells CASSLHGTGVYNEQFF. The CDR3 DNA sequence: TGTGCCAGCAGCTTACATGGGACAGGGGTTTACAATGAGCAGTTCTTC.

CDR3 nucleotides: TGTGCCAGCAGAGTCCCGGGACAGGGCAACAATGAGCAGTTCTTC. Protein sequence: CASRVPGQGNNEQFF. V gene TRBV5-6 combines with J gene TRBJ2-1; 9 positions agree with TRBD1. Losses at the gene ends were 5 bases for V and 5 bases for J; bases not matched to a gene: 8. CDR3 length equals 15 residues. The germline V gene has CDR1 SGHDT and CDR2 YYEEEE. Drawing the rest from reference TRBV5-6 and TRBJ2-1, the complete variable domain is DAGVTQSPTHLIKTRGQQVTLRCSPKSGHDTVSWYQQALGQGPQFIFQYYEEEERQRGNFPDRFSGHQFPNYSSELNVNALLLGDSALYLCASRVPGQGNNEQFFGPGTRLTVL.

This chain uses TRBV9 with TRBJ1-1, with D maybe TRBD1 (6 bases). The V and J ends lost 3 bases and 8 bases respectively, with 26 bases between them. Germline V gene lookup returns CDR1 SGDLS and CDR2 YYNGEE. This CDR3 comprises 17 residues. CDR3 in amino acids: CASSAVVGAGEPEEAFF. The CDR3 coding sequence is TGTGCCAGCAGCGCAGTAGTGGGGGCGGGGGAACCTGAAGAAGCTTTCTTT.

The V and J genes are TRBV12-3 or TRBV12-4 and TRBJ2-2, with 10 bases aligning to TRBD2. CDR3 length: 16 residues. After removal of 3 bases from V and 2 bases from J, the junction contained 3 bases not matched to a gene. CDR3 coding DNA: TGTGCCAGCAGTTTCAGCGGGAGGGTAAACACCGGGGAGCTGTTTTTT. Its protein product is CASSFSGRVNTGELFF.

The V gene is TRBV5-1, the J gene TRBJ2-3, with 12 bases lining up with TRBD2. The germline V gene has CDR1 SGHRS and CDR2 YFSETQ. The CDR3 has 15 residues. V lost 5 bases, J lost 5 bases, and 6 bases stayed unmatched. This CDR3 is CASSLTSGSGDTQYF. DNA for the CDR3: TGCGCCAGCAGTTTGACTAGCGGGAGTGGAGATACGCAGTATTTT. The full variable domain, rest sourced from reference TRBV5-1 and TRBJ2-3, is KAGVTQTPRYLIKTRGQQVTLSCSPISGHRSVSWYQQTPGQGLQFLFEYFSETQRNKGNFPGRFSGRQFSNSRSEMNVSTLELGDSALYLCASSLTSGSGDTQYFGPGTRLTVL.

V gene TRBV25-1 combines with J gene TRBJ1-2; 7 nucleotides line up with TRBD1. V dropped 3 bases and J dropped 7; count of bases not matched to a gene: 5. This CDR3 region has 13 residues. Germline CDR1 and CDR2: MGHDK and SYGVNS. The CDR3 coding sequence is TGTGCCAGCAGTGAGACAGGGAAGGGTGGCTACACCTTC. It is translated as CASSETGKGGYTF.

This sequence joins TRBV7-2 and TRBJ1-1, with D perhaps matching TRBD1 (6 bases). The CDR3 runs to 14 residues. The germline CDR1 and CDR2 sequences are SGHTA and FQGNSA. The ends were cut back, 5 bases at V and 1 base at J, with 11 bases in the middle. The CDR3 DNA is TGTGCCAGCAGCATACAGGGACGGAACACTGAAGCTTTCTTT. Amino acids: CASSIQGRNTEAFF.

The chain links TRBV30 to TRBJ2-7; possibly TRBD1 for D (5 bases). CDR1 and CDR2 (germline): GTSNPN, SVGIG (reference sequence). This CDR3 contains 13 residues. V lost 4 bases to trimming and J lost 0 bases, with 10 bases between them. The CDR3 region is CAWTRQFSYEQYF. The CDR3 DNA follows: TGTGCCTGGACCCGACAGTTCTCCTACGAGCAGTACTTC. Based on the CDR3 plus reference TRBV30 and TRBJ2-7, the full variable domain is SQTIHQWPATLVQPVGSPLSLECTVEGTSNPNLYWYRQAAGRGLQLLFYSVGIGQISSEVPQNLSASRPQDRQFILSSKKLLLSDSGFYLCAWTRQFSYEQYFGPGTRLTVT.

This clonotype was detected only a few times. The chain is built from TRBV6-5 and TRBJ2-7; no firm D call. Germline lookup yields CDR1 MNHEY and CDR2 SVGAGI. V lost 8 bases to trimming and J lost 1 base, with 15 bases between them. This CDR3 is built from 14 residues. The CDR3 DNA reads TGTGCCAGCGGGCGAACAGCGAGTTCCTACGAGCAGTACTTC. Protein sequence: CASGRTASSYEQYF.

This clonotype was picked up a small number of times. The chain combines TRBV30 with TRBJ2-1; a weak D match, TRBD2 (5 bases). Germline V gene sequence: CDR1 GTSNPN, CDR2 SVGIG (reference sequence). Trimming pared 3 bases from V and 6 bases from J, leaving 18 bases between. CDR3 size: 15 residues. CDR3 residues: CAWRRHVGEGNEQFF. The CDR3 DNA reads as TGTGCCTGGAGGCGCCACGTGGGAGAGGGCAATGAGCAGTTCTTC.

The genes are TRBV15 and TRBJ2-3, with D unclear. The CDR3 covers 12 residues. The germline gives CDR1 LNHNV, CDR2 YYDKDF (reference sequence). V lost 4 bases and J lost 8, with 10 bases in between. CDR3 residues: CATSTGSFTQYF. The CDR3, as DNA: TGTGCCACCAGCACCGGGTCTTTTACGCAGTATTTT.

The CDR3 loop reads CAWKNFGTGVYEQYF. CDR3 DNA: TGTGCCTGGAAAAATTTCGGGACAGGGGTCTACGAGCAGTACTTC. J is TRBJ2-7 and V is TRBV30; 10 bases are a match to TRBD1. V shed 4 bases, J shed 3 bases, and the junction held 9 bases outside the gene matches. The CDR3 has 15 residues. Germline CDR1 is GTSNPN and CDR2 is SVGIG (reference sequence).

This clonotype appeared once. V is TRBV15 and J is TRBJ2-3; D unresolved. Trimming took off 1 base at V and 6 bases at J, with 8 bases between the two ends. Per germline, CDR1 LNHNV and CDR2 YYDKDF (reference sequence). This CDR3 region has 13 residues. CDR3 coding DNA: TGTGCCACCAGCAGAGGTCCATCGGATACGCAGTATTTT. It yields the protein CATSRGPSDTQYF. Drawing the rest from reference TRBV15 and TRBJ2-3, the complete variable domain is DAMVIQNPRYQVTQFGKPVTLSCSQTLNHNVMYWYQQKSSQAPKLLFHYYDKDFNNEADTPDNFQSRRPNTSFCFLDIRSPGLGDTAMYLCATSRGPSDTQYFGPGTRLTVL.

This clonotype was seen a few times. This sequence joins TRBV12-3 or TRBV12-4 and TRBJ2-5; possibly TRBD1 for D (6 bases). The V end lost 1 base, the J end lost 1 base, and 10 bases lay between the germline ends. This CDR3 spans 15 amino acids. Here the CDR3 DNA reads TGTGCCAGCAGTTTAGGGACAGCCTCCCAAGAGACCCAGTACTTC. Translating gives CASSLGTASQETQYF.

Only a few counts were recorded for this clonotype. The rearrangement links TRBV24-1 to TRBJ2-7, with TRBD1 identical over 7 bases. V lost 9 bases, J lost 0 bases, and 7 bases stayed unmatched. The CDR3 spans 14 residues. The germline CDR1 and CDR2 sequences are KGHDR and SFDVKD. The CDR3 DNA sequence: TGTGCCACCCCATCCCGGGACAGCTCCTACGAGCAGTACTTC. This encodes CATPSRDSSYEQYF.

This clonotype was counted only a few times. The gene calls are TRBV6-6 and TRBJ2-1, with a weak D call TRBD1 (6 bases). There are 13 residues in the CDR3. Trimming cost V 4 bases and J 5 bases, with 9 bases left between them. Germline values: CDR1 MNHNY, CDR2 SVGAGI (reference sequence). CDR3 protein: CASSSRGNNEQFF. The CDR3 DNA sequence: TGTGCCAGCAGTTCCAGGGGCAACAATGAGCAGTTCTTC.

This clonotype was seen only a few times. The chain links TRBV7-2 to TRBJ2-7; D not certain. Between the trimmed V and J ends, which lost 1 base and 2 bases, there was a span of 9 bases. The CDR3 runs 14 residues. Germline values: CDR1 SGHTA, CDR2 FQGNSA. DNA for the CDR3: TGTGCCAGCAGCTTAGACGGAAACGCCTACGAGCAGTACTTC. Residues: CASSLDGNAYEQYF.

The chain employs TRBV2 and TRBJ1-2, with D uncertain. The CDR3 runs 16 residues. Germline V gene lookup returns CDR1 SNHLY and CDR2 FYNNEI. V was pared by 4 bases and J by 2 bases, with 17 bases between. In nucleotides, the CDR3 is TGTGCCAGCAGTGTAGGCACCAGGACGGCGAACTATGGCTACACCTTC. This translates into CASSVGTRTANYGYTF.

This clonotype turned up a few times. The chain couples TRBV28 to TRBJ1-2, with D possibly being TRBD1 (6 bases). Germline-derived CDR1 and CDR2 are MDHEN and SYDVKM. Between the trimmed V and J ends, which lost 3 bases and 4 bases, there was a span of 15 bases. This CDR3 has 15 residues. CDR3 amino acids: CASSFPGQSPYGYTF. The CDR3 coding sequence is TGTGCCAGCAGTTTCCCGGGACAATCCCCCTATGGCTACACCTTC.

This chain connects TRBV27 to TRBJ2-5; maybe TRBD2 (6 bases). The V end was cut by 5 bases, the J end by 1 base, with 11 bases between. CDR3 size: 14 residues. In germline, CDR1 is MNHEY, CDR2 SMNVEV (reference sequence). The CDR3 DNA reads as TGTGCCAGCAGTGGGGGACTCTTCCAAGAGACCCAGTACTTC. It is translated as CASSGGLFQETQYF.

The V call is TRBV7-2, the J call TRBJ2-1; a possible D gene is TRBD1 (6 bases). CDR1 is SGHTA and CDR2 is FQGNSA in the germline V gene. The CDR3 totals 17 residues. V was trimmed by 5 bases and J by 7 bases, leaving 24 bases between them. The CDR3 region has the DNA TGTGCCAGCAGCCAGGGATTGGGGCCAGGTAGGGGGAATGAGCAGTTCTTC. This codes for CASSQGLGPGRGNEQFF.